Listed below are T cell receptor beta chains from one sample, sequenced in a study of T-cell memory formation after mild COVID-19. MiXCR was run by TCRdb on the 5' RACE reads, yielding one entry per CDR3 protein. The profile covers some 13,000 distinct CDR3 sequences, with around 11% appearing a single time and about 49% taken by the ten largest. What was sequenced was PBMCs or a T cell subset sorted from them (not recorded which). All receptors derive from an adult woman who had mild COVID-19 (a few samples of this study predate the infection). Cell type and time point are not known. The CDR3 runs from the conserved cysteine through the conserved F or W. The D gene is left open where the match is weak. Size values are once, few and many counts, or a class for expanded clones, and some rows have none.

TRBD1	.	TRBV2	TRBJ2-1	TGTGCCAGCAGGTTTACAGGGGGCTATGAGCAGTTCTTC	CASRFTGGYEQFF
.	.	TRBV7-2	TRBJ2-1	TGTGCCAGCAGCTCAGCAGGGCACCATGAGCAGTTCTTC	CASSSAGHHEQFF
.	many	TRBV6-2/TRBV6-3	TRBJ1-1	TGTGCCAGCAGTTACGAGGCGGTTGAAGCTTTCTTT	CASSYEAVEAFF
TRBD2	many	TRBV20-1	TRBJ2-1	TGCAGTGCTAGACTCACCGGGACTAGCGGGACCCCCTACAATGAGCAGTTCTTC	CSARLTGTSGTPYNEQFF
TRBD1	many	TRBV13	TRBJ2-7	TGTGCCAGCAGCTCCCGGGACAGGGTCTCCTACGAGCAGTACTTC	CASSSRDRVSYEQYF
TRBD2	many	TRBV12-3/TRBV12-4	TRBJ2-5	TGTGCCAGCAGTTTGGTGACTAGCGGATTTATGGCCCAGTACTTC	CASSLVTSGFMAQYF
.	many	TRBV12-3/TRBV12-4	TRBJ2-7	TGTGCCAGCAGTTTATTGTTTCGGGGGTACGAGCAGTACTTC	CASSLLFRGYEQYF
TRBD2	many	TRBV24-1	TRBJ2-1	TGTGCCACCAGTGATTTGGTTAGCGGGGCGAGCTCCTACAATGAGCAGTTCTTC	CATSDLVSGASSYNEQFF
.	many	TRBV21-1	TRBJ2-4	TGTGCCAGCAGCAAAGTTCCAGGCCCGGGGGATGCCAAAAACATTCAGTACTTC	CASSKVPGPGDAKNIQYF
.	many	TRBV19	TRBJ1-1	TGTGCCAGTAAATCTCCCGGGAGAGAGAACACTGAAGCTTTCTTT	CASKSPGRENTEAFF
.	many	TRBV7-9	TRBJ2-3	TGTGCCAGCAGAAGCAGGACTAGCACAGATACGCAGTATTTT	CASRSRTSTDTQYF
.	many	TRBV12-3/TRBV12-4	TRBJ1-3	TGTGCCAGCAGTTCCCTGCCCCCGGGGCAGGGGATAGGAAACACCATATATTTT	CASSSLPPGQGIGNTIYF
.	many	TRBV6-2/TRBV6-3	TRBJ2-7	TGTGCCAGCAGTTACTCGCTGGACTTGGAATGGTACTTC	CASSYSLDLEWYF
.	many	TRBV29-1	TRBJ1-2	TGCAGCGTTCGCTTGCATGGCTACACCTTC	CSVRLHGYTF
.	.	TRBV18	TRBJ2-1	TGTGCCAGCTCACCCGTTATTAGGCATGAGCAGTTCTTC	CASSPVIRHEQFF
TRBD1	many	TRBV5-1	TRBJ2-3	TGCGCCAGCAGCTTGGAGACAGGGGTTGGGACAGATACGCAGTATTTT	CASSLETGVGTDTQYF
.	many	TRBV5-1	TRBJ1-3	TGCGCCAGCCGAACCGGGACCAACTCTGGAAACACCATATATTTT	CASRTGTNSGNTIYF
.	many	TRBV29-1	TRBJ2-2	TGCAGCGTTGAAGTAGGTCCCGGGGAGCTGTTTTTT	CSVEVGPGELFF
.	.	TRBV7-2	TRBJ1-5	TGTGCCAGCAGCCACGGGGGGGAAAGTCAGCCCCAGCATTTT	CASSHGGESQPQHF
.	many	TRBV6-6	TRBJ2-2	TGTGCCACCCTATCCGGGGAGCTGTTTTTT	CATLSGELFF
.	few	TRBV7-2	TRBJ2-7	TGTGCCAGCAGCCAAAAGCGACAATCCTACGAGCAGTACTTC	CASSQKRQSYEQYF
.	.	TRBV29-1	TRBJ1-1	TGCAGCGTTGACCCCACAGTAGGTCAAGCTTTCTTT	CSVDPTVGQAFF
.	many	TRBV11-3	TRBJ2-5	TGTGCCAGCAGCCTCACAGGGAGCTACACAGAGACCCAGTACTTC	CASSLTGSYTETQYF
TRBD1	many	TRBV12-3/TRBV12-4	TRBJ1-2	TGTGCCAGCAGTTTCAATATCGGGGGGACAGACTATGGCTACACCTTC	CASSFNIGGTDYGYTF
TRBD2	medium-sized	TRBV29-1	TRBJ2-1	TGCAGCGCCGTGGGGCTAGCGGGGCGATACAATGAGCAGTTCTTC	CSAVGLAGRYNEQFF
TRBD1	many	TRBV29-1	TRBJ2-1	TGCAGCGTTCAACCCGAGGGGGCCCGAGGAGACAATGAGCAGTTCTTC	CSVQPEGARGDNEQFF
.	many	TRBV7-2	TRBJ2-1	TGTGCCAGCAATCCTTGGGGCCGGGCGAGATCCTACAATGAGCAGTTCTTC	CASNPWGRARSYNEQFF
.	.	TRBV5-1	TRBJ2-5	TGCGCCAGCAGCTGGAGAGGGACGCGTCAAGAGACCCAGTACTTC	CASSWRGTRQETQYF
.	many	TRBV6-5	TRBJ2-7	TGTGCCAGCAGTCGGGACGGTACCTACGAGCAGTACTTC	CASSRDGTYEQYF
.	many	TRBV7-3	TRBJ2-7	TGTGCCAGCAGCTTGGGGGGAACCTCCTACGAGCAGTACTTC	CASSLGGTSYEQYF
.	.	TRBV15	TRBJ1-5	TGTGCCACCAGCTTCGGAGGGGGACCTAATCAGCCCCAGCATTTT	CATSFGGGPNQPQHF